The 17 T cell receptor beta chains below were found in one sample sequenced in a study of blood T cell repertoires in COVID-19. Generated by immunoSEQ multiplex PCR, the TCRdb table keeps only in-frame clones and is missing some. Among 180,000 or so clones listed, roughly 80% were seen once. The sample consisted of PBMCs or T cells enriched from blood (not recorded which). The receptors were sampled from a man in his sixties who had been exposed to COVID-19.

V usage is TRBV5-4 and J usage is TRBJ1-2; D gene unclear. V was trimmed by 4 bases and J by 6 bases, leaving 13 bases between them. Germline loops: CDR1 SGHNT, CDR2 YYREEE (reference sequence). CDR3 length: 13 amino acids. The CDR3 region is CASSPTTSDGYTF. The CDR3 DNA reads as TGTGCCAGCAGCCCCACCACATCTGATGGCTACACCTTC.

This chain connects TRBV28 to TRBJ1-4, with 7 bases fitting TRBD1. CDR3 length equals 17 residues. Germline V lookup: CDR1 MDHEN, CDR2 SYDVKM. Trimming cost V 2 bases and J 8 bases; bases outside gene matches: 14. CDR3 DNA sequence: TGTGCCAGCAGTTTAAGTGAAGGGGGCCTAAGGGGCGAAAAACTGTTTTTT. Protein: CASSLSEGGLRGEKLFF. The whole variable domain, filled in from reference TRBV28 and TRBJ1-4, reads DVKVTQSSRYLVKRTGEKVFLECVQDMDHENMFWYRQDPGLGLRLIYFSYDVKMKEKGDIPEGYSVSREKKERFSLILESASTNQTSMYLCASSLSEGGLRGEKLFFGSGTQLSVL.

The chain carries TRBV6-4 and TRBJ2-6, with D unresolved. V gave up 4 bases and J gave up 1 base, with 5 bases separating them. CDR1 and CDR2 from the germline V gene are MRHNA and SNTAGT. This CDR3 comprises 14 residues. This CDR3 reads CASSAVSGANVLTF. DNA for the CDR3: TGTGCCAGCAGTGCCGTTTCTGGGGCCAACGTCCTGACTTTC.

The chain couples TRBV5-8 to TRBJ2-3; tentatively, D is TRBD1 (6 bases). Trimming stripped 6 bases from V and 2 bases from J, with 16 bases between. CDR3 length equals 15 residues. The germline CDR1 and CDR2 sequences are SGHTS and YDEGEE. The CDR3 protein is CASTLGQINTDTQYF. The DNA of the CDR3 is TGTGCCAGCACCCTAGGACAGATAAACACAGATACGCAGTATTTT.

This chain links TRBV5-1 with TRBJ2-1; the match to TRBD2 covers 12 bases. Germline-derived CDR1 and CDR2 are SGHRS and YFSETQ. The V segment lost 1 base and the J segment 5 bases; nucleotides outside the gene matches: 16. The CDR3 covers 20 residues. Here the CDR3 DNA reads TGCGCCAGCAGCTTGAATCCGGCGTCTAGCGGGAGGGCCGTGGACAATGAGCAGTTCTTC. This codes for CASSLNPASSGRAVDNEQFF. The full variable domain, in which reference TRBV5-1 and TRBJ2-1 provide the parts outside the CDR3, is KAGVTQTPRYLIKTRGQQVTLSCSPISGHRSVSWYQQTPGQGLQFLFEYFSETQRNKGNFPGRFSGRQFSNSRSEMNVSTLELGDSALYLCASSLNPASSGRAVDNEQFFGPGTRLTVL.

The chain joins TRBV27 to TRBJ1-3; perhaps TRBD1 as D (6 bases). The CDR3 spans 15 residues. CDR1 is MNHEY, CDR2 SMNVEV, per germline (reference sequence). V was shortened by 5 bases and J by 4 bases, with 15 bases between the two germline ends. CDR3 nucleotides: TGTGCCAGCAGTGTCGCACAGGGCCCGGGAAACACCATATATTTT. Residues: CASSVAQGPGNTIYF.

This clone showed up just once. The genes are TRBV3-1 (or the pseudogene TRBV3-2) and TRBJ2-7, with 13 bases identical to TRBD2. Trimming cost V 3 bases and J 2 bases; bases outside gene matches: 1. CDR1 is LGHDT, CDR2 YNNKEL, per germline (reference sequence). This CDR3 has 15 amino acids. The CDR3 DNA reads as TGTGCCAGCAGCCATGGACTAGCGGGAGCCTACGAGCAGTACTTC. Encoded protein: CASSHGLAGAYEQYF.

The chain carries TRBV6-5 and TRBJ2-3, with 12 bases identical to TRBD2. This CDR3 has 16 amino acids. The junction had 7 bases not matched to a gene; V was cut back by 4 bases and J by 5 bases. Germline values: CDR1 MNHEY, CDR2 SVGAGI. DNA for the CDR3: TGTGCCAGCAGTTGGGGGAGGGGACTAGCGGGAGATACGCAGTATTTT. Protein product: CASSWGRGLAGDTQYF.

This sequence joins TRBV7-8 and TRBJ1-4, with 9 nucleotides matching TRBD1. V shed 6 bases, J shed 3 bases, and the junction held 8 bases outside the gene matches. The CDR3 contains 16 residues. Germline V gives CDR1 SGHVS, CDR2 FQNEAQ. The CDR3 nucleotides are TGTGCCAGCAGACCTCGGACAGGGGAGGCTAATGAAAAACTGTTTTTT. Its translation is CASRPRTGEANEKLFF.

The rearrangement joins TRBV27 to TRBJ1-2; 12 nucleotides match TRBD1. Trimming removed 7 bases from V and 4 bases from J; junction bases left unmatched: 7. Germline CDR1 MNHEY, CDR2 SMNVEV (reference sequence). CDR3 length: 15 residues. The CDR3 DNA sequence: TGTGCCAGCAAACCGGGGACAGGGGGCATCTATGGCTACACCTTC. Protein sequence: CASKPGTGGIYGYTF.

The chain carries TRBV11-3 and TRBJ1-2; maybe TRBD1 (6 bases). Per germline, CDR1 SGHNT and CDR2 YENEEA. The CDR3 is 15 amino acids. V lost 1 base and J lost 7, with 16 bases in between. The CDR3 bases are TGTGCCAGCAGCTTAGGCCCGGACAGCCAGGGTGGCTACACCTTC. This sequence encodes CASSLGPDSQGGYTF.

The chain combines TRBV7-8 with TRBJ2-7; 11 bases map to TRBD1. This CDR3 contains 14 residues. V lost 5 bases and J lost 4; bases outside the gene matches: 4. Germline V gene lookup returns CDR1 SGHVS and CDR2 FQNEAQ. The CDR3 region is CASSHGTGGYEQYF. DNA for the CDR3: TGTGCCAGCAGCCACGGGACAGGGGGTTACGAGCAGTACTTC.

This clone is a singleton in its sample. This rearrangement joins TRBV23-1 to TRBJ1-1; 8 bases are shared with TRBD1. TRBV23-1 is marked as an open reading frame, function uncertain. V lost 6 bases, J lost 4 bases, and 10 bases stayed unmatched. This CDR3 is built from 15 residues. CDR3 region: CASRRTGRFGTEAFF. CDR3 coding DNA: TGCGCCAGCAGGAGGACAGGGCGTTTCGGCACTGAAGCTTTCTTT.

CDR3 DNA: TGCAGCGTTGGTCTCCCGGGGATCGACTATGGCTACACCTTC. It translates to CSVGLPGIDYGYTF. V usage is TRBV29-1 and J usage is TRBJ1-2; D gene ambiguous. The germline gives CDR1 SQVTM, CDR2 ANQGSEA. V was trimmed by 4 bases and J by 3 bases, leaving 15 bases between them. The CDR3 is 14 amino acids.

This clone was recorded once. The rearrangement joins TRBV28 to TRBJ2-2, with 15 nucleotides matching TRBD2. This CDR3 comprises 18 residues. Germline V CDR1 and CDR2: MDHEN, SYDVKM. V was pared by 6 bases and J by 4 bases, with 9 bases of the junction left unmatched. CDR3 sequence reads: CASSPWTSGRGGTGELFF. The CDR3 DNA reads TGTGCCAGCAGCCCCTGGACTAGCGGGAGGGGGGGCACCGGGGAGCTGTTTTTT.

This chain uses TRBV30 with TRBJ2-5; 8 bases map to TRBD2. V lost 1 base and J lost 5; bases outside the gene matches: 9. The CDR3 has 15 residues. Per the germline V gene, CDR1 is GTSNPN and CDR2 is SVGIG (reference sequence). The CDR3 reads CAWSDLREGPETQYF. CDR3 sequence (DNA): TGTGCCTGGAGTGACCTACGGGAGGGCCCGGAGACCCAGTACTTC.

This chain connects TRBV9 to TRBJ1-2; 10 bases are a match to TRBD1. The J segment lost 8 bases and the V segment lost 0 bases, leaving 10 bases of the junction unmatched. This CDR3 is 16 amino acids long. Germline loops: CDR1 SGDLS, CDR2 YYNGEE. Written as DNA, the CDR3 is TGTGCCAGCAGCGTAGAGCGGGACAGGGGAGCCCGAGGCTACACCTTC. This sequence encodes CASSVERDRGARGYTF.